The 10 T cell receptor beta chains below were found in one sample sequenced in a study of lymphopenia after photon versus proton radiotherapy. Repertoires were generated with immunoSEQ multiplex PCR, while TCRdb's copy carries only in-frame clones and drops some. The profile shows 25,000 to 30,000 clones, about four fifths of them singletons. The source was peripheral blood, collected from a patient treated with photon-based radiotherapy. These TCRs come from a man between 50 and 59 years old with gastric cancer.

The gene calls are TRBV30 and TRBJ1-1, with D unclear. This CDR3 comprises 13 residues. Germline CDR1 reads GTSNPN; CDR2 reads SVGIG (reference sequence). V lost 2 bases, J lost 1 base, and 8 bases lay in between. The CDR3 coding sequence is TGTGCCTGGAGTCGGCAGCGGAACACTGAAGCTTTCTTT. This sequence encodes CAWSRQRNTEAFF.

Only one count was recorded for this clone. The chain joins TRBV14 to TRBJ1-4, with D unresolved. With 3 bases removed from V and 5 bases from J, the gap between germline ends came to 13 bases. Germline V gene sequence: CDR1 SGHDN, CDR2 FVKESK. This CDR3 has 15 residues. This CDR3 reads CASSQIRRANEKLFF. For the CDR3, the DNA is TGTGCCAGCAGCCAGATTCGACGGGCAAATGAAAAACTGTTTTTT.

This chain uses TRBV5-8 with TRBJ1-3; D is undetermined. Trimming cost V 4 bases and J 0 bases, with 8 bases left between them. The germline CDR1 and CDR2 sequences are SGHTS and YDEGEE. The CDR3 has 14 amino acids. The CDR3 sequence is CASSQTLSGNTIYF. Written as DNA, the CDR3 is TGTGCCAGCAGCCAGACACTCTCTGGAAACACCATATATTTT. The whole variable domain, filled in from reference TRBV5-8 and TRBJ1-3, reads EAGVTQSPTHLIKTRGQQATLRCSPISGHTSVYWYQQALGLGLQFLLWYDEGEERNRGNFPPRFSGRQFPNYSSELNVNALELEDSALYLCASSQTLSGNTIYFGEGSWLTVV.

The chain uses TRBV30 and TRBJ2-2; a possible D gene is TRBD2 (6 bases). With 3 bases removed from V and 1 base from J, the gap between germline ends came to 18 bases. This CDR3 spans 17 amino acids. CDR1 GTSNPN and CDR2 SVGIG come from the germline V gene (reference sequence). The CDR3 protein is CAWRGGSRSLNTGELFF. Written as DNA, the CDR3 is TGTGCCTGGAGGGGAGGATCCCGATCCTTGAACACCGGGGAGCTGTTTTTT.

The V and J genes are TRBV9 and TRBJ2-7, with 7 bases aligning to TRBD1. There are 16 residues in the CDR3. The trim removed 4 bases at V and 1 base at J, leaving 11 bases unmatched. The germline gives CDR1 SGDLS, CDR2 YYNGEE. The CDR3 protein is CASSPSGRGNSYEQYF. CDR3 DNA: TGTGCCAGCAGCCCCTCGGGCAGGGGGAATTCCTACGAGCAGTACTTC.

For this clone: A clone one base away is much larger, so this may be a read error. V and J are TRBV11-2 and TRBJ2-2; D not certain. CDR3 length equals 12 residues. Looked up from germline, CDR1 is SGHAT and CDR2 is FQNNGV. V gave up 3 bases and J gave up 3 bases, with 2 bases separating them. This CDR3 reads CASSFYTGELFF. For the CDR3, the DNA is TGTGCCAGCAGCTTTTACACCGGGGAGCTGTTTTTT.

This clone was counted once. The CDR3 spells CASSYGPSTDTQYF. CDR3 DNA: TGCGCCAGCAGTTACGGTCCTAGCACAGATACGCAGTATTTT. This rearrangement joins TRBV5-1 to TRBJ2-3, with D hard to call. Trimming took off 5 bases at V and 0 bases at J, with 10 bases between the two ends. This CDR3 spans 14 amino acids. CDR1 and CDR2 (germline): SGHRS, YFSETQ.

This clone was seen a single time. The J gene is TRBJ1-1, the V gene TRBV7-8, with D possibly TRBD1 on 5 matching bases. The germline gives CDR1 SGHVS, CDR2 FQNEAQ. The CDR3 contains 14 residues. Trimming left V 5 bases short and J 1 base short, with 11 bases between. In nucleotides, the CDR3 is TGTGCCAGCAGCATGGGACGCGAGAACACTGAAGCTTTCTTT. Protein sequence: CASSMGRENTEAFF.

V and J are TRBV10-3 and TRBJ1-2; D remains unclear. V lost 4 bases and J lost 2, with 8 bases in between. This CDR3 contains 13 residues. Germline V lookup: CDR1 ENHRY, CDR2 SYGVKD. Here the CDR3 reads CAISGDRNYGYTF. The CDR3 DNA sequence: TGTGCCATCAGTGGTGACCGAAACTATGGCTACACCTTC.

V and J are TRBV29-1 and TRBJ1-1; 7 bases line up with TRBD1. V lost 6 bases, J lost 4 bases, and 8 bases stayed unmatched. Looked up from germline, CDR1 is SQVTM and CDR2 is ANQGSEA. This CDR3 has 13 amino acids. CDR3 amino acids: CSVNRGSGTEAFF. The CDR3 DNA follows: TGCAGCGTCAACAGGGGATCGGGCACTGAAGCTTTCTTT.